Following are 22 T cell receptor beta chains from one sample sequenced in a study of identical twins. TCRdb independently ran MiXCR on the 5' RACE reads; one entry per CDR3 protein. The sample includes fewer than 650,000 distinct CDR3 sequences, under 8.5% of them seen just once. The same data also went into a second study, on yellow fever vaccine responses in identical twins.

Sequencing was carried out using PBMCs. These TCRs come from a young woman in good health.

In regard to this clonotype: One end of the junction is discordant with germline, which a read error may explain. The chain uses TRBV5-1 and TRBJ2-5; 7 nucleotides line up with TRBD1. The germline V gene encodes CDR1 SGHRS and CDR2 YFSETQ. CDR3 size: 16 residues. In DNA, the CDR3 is TGCGCCTGCAGCTTAGGCAGGGGACAGAACCAAGAGACCCAGTACTTC. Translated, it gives CACSLGRGQNQETQYF.

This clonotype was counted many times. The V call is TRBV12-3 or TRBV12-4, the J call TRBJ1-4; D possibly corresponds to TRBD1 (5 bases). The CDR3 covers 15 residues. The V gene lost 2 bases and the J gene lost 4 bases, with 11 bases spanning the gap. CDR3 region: CASSLSDSNNEKLFF. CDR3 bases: TGTGCCAGCAGTTTAAGTGACAGCAATAATGAAAAACTGTTTTTT.

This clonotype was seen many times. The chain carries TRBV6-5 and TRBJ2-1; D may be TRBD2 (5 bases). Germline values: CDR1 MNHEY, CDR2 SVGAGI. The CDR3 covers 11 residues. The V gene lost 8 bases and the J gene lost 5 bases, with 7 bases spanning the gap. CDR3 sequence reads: CASSRDNEQFF. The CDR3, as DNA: TGTGCCAGCTCGCGGGACAATGAGCAGTTCTTC.

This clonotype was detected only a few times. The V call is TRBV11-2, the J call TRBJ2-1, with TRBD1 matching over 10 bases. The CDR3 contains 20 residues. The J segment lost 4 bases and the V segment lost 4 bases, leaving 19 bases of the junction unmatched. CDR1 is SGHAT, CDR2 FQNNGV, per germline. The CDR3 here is CASSSPGQGSRAEGYNEQFF. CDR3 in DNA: TGTGCCAGCAGCTCGCCGGGACAGGGGTCGAGGGCCGAGGGTTACAATGAGCAGTTCTTC.

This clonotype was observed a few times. The CDR3 loop is CASSQSAKYEQYF. The DNA of the CDR3 is TGTGCCAGCAGCCAATCAGCCAAGTACGAGCAGTACTTC. The rearrangement joins TRBV16 to TRBJ2-7; D call uncertain. V dropped 0 bases and J dropped 4 bases, with 7 bases sitting between them. Germline V gives CDR1 KGHSY, CDR2 FQNENV. The CDR3 is 13 residues long.

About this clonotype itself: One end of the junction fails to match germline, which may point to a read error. The CDR3 DNA reads TGTGCCAGTAGGGGTACTAGCGGGACCTACAATGATCAGTTCTTC. This translates into CASRGTSGTYNDQFF. The chain carries TRBV19 and TRBJ2-1; the match to TRBD2 covers 10 bases. This CDR3 is built from 15 residues. Germline V gives CDR1 LNHDA, CDR2 SQIVND (reference sequence).

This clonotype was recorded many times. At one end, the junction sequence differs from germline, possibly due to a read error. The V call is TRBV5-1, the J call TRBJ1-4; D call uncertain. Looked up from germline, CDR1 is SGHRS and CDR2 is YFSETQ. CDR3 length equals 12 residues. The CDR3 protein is CASSLAGEKLFF. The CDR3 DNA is TGTGCCAGCAGTTTAGCAGGAGAAAAACTGTTTTTT.

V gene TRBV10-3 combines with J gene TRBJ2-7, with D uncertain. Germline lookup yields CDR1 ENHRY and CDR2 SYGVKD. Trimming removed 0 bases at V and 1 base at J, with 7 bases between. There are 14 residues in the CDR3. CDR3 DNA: TGTGCCATCAGTGAGTCGGCCATTTCCTACGAGCAGTACTTC. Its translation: CAISESAISYEQYF.

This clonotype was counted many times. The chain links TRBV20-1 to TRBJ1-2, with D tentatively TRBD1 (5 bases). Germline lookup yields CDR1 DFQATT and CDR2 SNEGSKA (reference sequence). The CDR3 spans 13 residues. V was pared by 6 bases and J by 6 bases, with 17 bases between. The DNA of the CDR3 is TGCAGTGCCACTCCCGCGGGGCGGGATGGCTACACCTTC. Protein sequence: CSATPAGRDGYTF.

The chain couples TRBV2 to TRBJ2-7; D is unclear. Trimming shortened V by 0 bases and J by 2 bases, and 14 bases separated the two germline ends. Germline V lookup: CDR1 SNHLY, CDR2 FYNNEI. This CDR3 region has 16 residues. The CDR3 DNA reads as TGTGCCAGCAGTGAAGCTAGTGGGTCCCTAGCCTACGAGCAGTACTTC. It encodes CASSEASGSLAYEQYF.

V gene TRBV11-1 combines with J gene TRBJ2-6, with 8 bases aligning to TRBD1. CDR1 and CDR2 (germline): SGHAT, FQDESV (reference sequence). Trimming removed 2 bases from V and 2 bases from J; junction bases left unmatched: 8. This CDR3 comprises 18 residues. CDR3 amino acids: CASSLQRQGPAGANVLTF. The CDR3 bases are TGTGCCAGCAGCTTACAGAGACAGGGGCCCGCTGGGGCCAACGTCCTGACTTTC. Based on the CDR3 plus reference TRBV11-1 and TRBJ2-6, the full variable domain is EAEVAQSPRYKITEKSQAVAFWCDPISGHATLYWYRQILGQGPELLVQFQDESVVDDSQLPKDRFSAERLKGVDSTLKIQPAELGDSAMYLCASSLQRQGPAGANVLTFGAGSRLTVL.

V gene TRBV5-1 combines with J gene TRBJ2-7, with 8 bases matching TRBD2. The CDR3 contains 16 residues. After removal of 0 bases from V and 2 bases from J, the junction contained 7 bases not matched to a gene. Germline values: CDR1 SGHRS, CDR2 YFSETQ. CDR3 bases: TGCGCCAGCAGCTTGGACTGGAGCGGGAGTCCCTACGAGCAGTACTTC. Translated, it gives CASSLDWSGSPYEQYF.

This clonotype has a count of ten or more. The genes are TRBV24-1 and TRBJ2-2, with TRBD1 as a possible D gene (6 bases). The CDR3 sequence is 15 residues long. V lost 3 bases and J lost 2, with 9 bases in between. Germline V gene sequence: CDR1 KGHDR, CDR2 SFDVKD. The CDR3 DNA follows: TGTGCCACCAGTGATGCCAGGGGAAACACCGGGGAGCTGTTTTTT. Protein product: CATSDARGNTGELFF.

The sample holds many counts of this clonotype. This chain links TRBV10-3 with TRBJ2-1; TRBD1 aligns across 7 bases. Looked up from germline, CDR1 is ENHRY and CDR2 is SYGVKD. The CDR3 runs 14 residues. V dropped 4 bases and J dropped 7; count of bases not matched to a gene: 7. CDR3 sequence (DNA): TGTGCCATCAGTGCCCCCGGGACAGAAAATGAGCAGTTCTTC. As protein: CAISAPGTENEQFF.

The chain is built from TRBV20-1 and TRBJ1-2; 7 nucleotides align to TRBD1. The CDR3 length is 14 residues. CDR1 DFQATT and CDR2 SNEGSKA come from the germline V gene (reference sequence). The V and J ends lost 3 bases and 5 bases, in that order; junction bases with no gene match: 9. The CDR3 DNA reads TGCAGTGCTAGTCTACAGGGGACGGAATATGGCTACACCTTC. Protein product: CSASLQGTEYGYTF.

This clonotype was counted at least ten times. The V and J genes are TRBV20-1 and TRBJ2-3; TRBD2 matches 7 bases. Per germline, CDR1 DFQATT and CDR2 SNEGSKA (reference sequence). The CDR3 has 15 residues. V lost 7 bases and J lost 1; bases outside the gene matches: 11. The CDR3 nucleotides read TGCAGTGTCAACGGGGGAGGGCCCGGCACAGATACGCAGTATTTT. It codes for CSVNGGGPGTDTQYF.

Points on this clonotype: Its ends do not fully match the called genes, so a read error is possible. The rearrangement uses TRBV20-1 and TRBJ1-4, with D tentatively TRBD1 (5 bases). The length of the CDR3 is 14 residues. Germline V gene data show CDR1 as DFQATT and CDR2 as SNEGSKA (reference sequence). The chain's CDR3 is CSARAEGTTEKLFF. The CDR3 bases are TGCAGTGCTAGAGCTGAGGGGACTACTGAAAAACTGTTTTTT.

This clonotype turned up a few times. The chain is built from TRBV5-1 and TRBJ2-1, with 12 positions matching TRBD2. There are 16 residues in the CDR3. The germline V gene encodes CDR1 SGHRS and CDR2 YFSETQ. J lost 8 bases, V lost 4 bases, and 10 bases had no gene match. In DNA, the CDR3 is TGCGCCAGCAGCCTGCCTGGACTAGCGGGGAGGGATGAGCAGTTCTTC. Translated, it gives CASSLPGLAGRDEQFF.

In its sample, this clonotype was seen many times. This CDR3 is CASSQTLLGVRYEQYF. The CDR3 nucleotides are TGTGCCAGCAGCCAGACGCTCTTAGGGGTTCGATACGAGCAGTACTTC. The gene calls are TRBV27 and TRBJ2-7; tentatively, D is TRBD1 (5 bases). Germline V gene data show CDR1 as MNHEY and CDR2 as SMNVEV (reference sequence). The V and J ends lost 6 bases and 4 bases respectively, with 22 bases between them. This CDR3 is built from 16 residues.

The CDR3 sequence is CASSWGQASTYEQYF. The CDR3 region has the DNA TGCGCCAGCAGCTGGGGACAGGCATCCACCTACGAGCAGTACTTC. This chain connects TRBV5-1 to TRBJ2-7; 8 bases line up with TRBD1. The CDR3 extends over 15 amino acids. CDR1 is SGHRS, CDR2 YFSETQ, per germline. V shed 3 bases and J 2 bases; nucleotides not matched to a gene: 7. Supplemented by reference TRBV5-1 and TRBJ2-7, the full variable domain reads KAGVTQTPRYLIKTRGQQVTLSCSPISGHRSVSWYQQTPGQGLQFLFEYFSETQRNKGNFPGRFSGRQFSNSRSEMNVSTLELGDSALYLCASSWGQASTYEQYFGPGTRLTVT.

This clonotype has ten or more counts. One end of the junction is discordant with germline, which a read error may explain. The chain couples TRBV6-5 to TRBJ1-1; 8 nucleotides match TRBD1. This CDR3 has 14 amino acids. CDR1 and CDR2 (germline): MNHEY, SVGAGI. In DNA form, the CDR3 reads TGCGCCAGCAGTTATGACAGGGGAGGCACTGAAGCTTTCTTT. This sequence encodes CASSYDRGGTEAFF.

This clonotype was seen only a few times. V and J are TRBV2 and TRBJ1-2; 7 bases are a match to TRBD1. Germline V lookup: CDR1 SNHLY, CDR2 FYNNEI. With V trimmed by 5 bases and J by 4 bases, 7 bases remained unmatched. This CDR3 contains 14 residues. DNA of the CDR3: TGTGCCAGCAGTATGACAGGGCTTTTCTATGGCTACACCTTC. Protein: CASSMTGLFYGYTF. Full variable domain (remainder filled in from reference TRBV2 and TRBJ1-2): EPEVTQTPSHQVTQMGQEVILRCVPISNHLYFYWYRQILGQKVEFLVSFYNNEISEKSEIFDDQFSVERPDGSNFTLKIRSTKLEDSAMYFCASSMTGLFYGYTFGSGTRLTVV.